These 8 T cell receptor beta chains were sequenced from one sample in a study of shared clonotypes between healthy human individuals (dated by TCRdb to 2020 to 2021). The library was built by means of the immunoSEQ multiplex PCR assay. TCRdb re-hosts the immuneACCESS table, in-frame sequences only. Its copies lack some clones; in the studies checked, an unresolved V gene accounts for under half of them, and the cause for the rest is not known. Across this sample there are about 2.4 million clones, with 85% to 95% seen only once. Roughly 0.15% of the sample goes to the ten largest clones. The sample comprised naive CD4+ T cells sorted from blood. The cell subset or site label here, explained by the study, means: CD45RA+ positively selected. Receptors were obtained from a man between 18 and 35 years old in good health.

This sequence joins TRBV6-5 and TRBJ1-2, with D hard to call. This CDR3 contains 14 residues. Germline V gene data show CDR1 as MNHEY and CDR2 as SVGAGI. Trimming took off 2 bases at V and 8 bases at J, with 15 bases between the two ends. The CDR3, as DNA: TGTGCCAGCAGTTACCTCGGGTGGGGAGAAGGCTACACCTTC. Protein product: CASSYLGWGEGYTF.

V and J are TRBV23-1 and TRBJ1-6, with a possible D match to TRBD1 (5 bases). TRBV23-1 is identified as an open reading frame with a role that is uncertain. The ends were cut back, 4 bases at V and 5 bases at J, with 12 bases in the middle. The CDR3 covers 15 residues. In nucleotides, the CDR3 is TGCGCCAGCAGTCTTCGGGGCGGGAATAATTCACCCCTCCACTTT. This translates into CASSLRGGNNSPLHF.

This chain joins TRBV7-9 and TRBJ1-4; TRBD1 aligns across 7 bases. CDR1 and CDR2 from the germline V gene are SEHNR and FQNEAQ (reference sequence). The CDR3 extends over 18 amino acids. Losses at the gene ends were 3 bases for V and 0 bases for J; bases not matched to a gene: 10. The CDR3 loop is CASSFGPLGGTTNEKLFF. In nucleotides, the CDR3 is TGTGCCAGCAGCTTCGGGCCATTAGGGGGCACAACTAATGAAAAACTGTTTTTT. Based on the CDR3 plus reference TRBV7-9 and TRBJ1-4, the full variable domain is DTGVSQNPRHKITKRGQNVTFRCDPISEHNRLYWYRQTLGQGPEFLTYFQNEAQLEKSRLLSDRFSAERPKGSFSTLEIQRTEQGDSAMYLCASSFGPLGGTTNEKLFFGSGTQLSVL.

This clone came up once. This chain links TRBV15 with TRBJ2-7, with D perhaps matching TRBD1 or TRBD2 (5 bases each). This CDR3 has 14 amino acids. Trimming stripped 5 bases from V and 3 bases from J, with 14 bases between. CDR1 and CDR2 from the germline V gene are LNHNV and YYDKDF (reference sequence). Here the CDR3 DNA reads TGTGCCACCAGCCGTGCGCCAGGGAGCTACGAGCAGTACTTC. It encodes CATSRAPGSYEQYF. Full variable domain (missing parts from reference TRBV15 and TRBJ2-7): DAMVIQNPRYQVTQFGKPVTLSCSQTLNHNVMYWYQQKSSQAPKLLFHYYDKDFNNEADTPDNFQSRRPNTSFCFLDIRSPGLGDTAMYLCATSRAPGSYEQYFGPGTRLTVT.

V and J are TRBV15 and TRBJ1-6; D gene uncertain. There are 16 residues in the CDR3. Trimming left V 6 bases short and J 0 bases short, with 12 bases between. The germline V gene has CDR1 LNHNV and CDR2 YYDKDF (reference sequence). CDR3 residues: CATRVEGSSYNSPLHF. Written as DNA, the CDR3 is TGTGCCACCAGAGTAGAAGGGAGCTCCTATAATTCACCCCTCCACTTT.

In the case of this clone: In the same sample, other DNA sequences code for this CDR3. The rearrangement joins TRBV18 to TRBJ2-7; no definite D call. Between the trimmed V and J ends, which lost 6 bases and 2 bases, there was a span of 11 bases. This CDR3 has 13 amino acids. Germline V gene lookup returns CDR1 KGHSH and CDR2 LQKENI. This CDR3 reads CASSPPGTYEQYF. CDR3 sequence (DNA): TGTGCCAGCTCCCCCCCAGGTACCTACGAGCAGTACTTC.

V usage is TRBV11-2 and J usage is TRBJ2-3; D is tentatively TRBD1 or TRBD2 (7 bases each). CDR3 length: 14 residues. Looked up from germline, CDR1 is SGHAT and CDR2 is FQNNGV. Trimming stripped 2 bases from V and 6 bases from J, with 12 bases between. This CDR3 reads CASSLQGGSDTQYF. CDR3 sequence (DNA): TGTGCCAGCAGCTTACAGGGGGGGTCGGATACGCAGTATTTT.

V is TRBV7-2 and J is TRBJ2-1, with D possibly TRBD1 on 5 matching bases. Germline V gene sequence: CDR1 SGHTA, CDR2 FQGNSA. This CDR3 region has 15 residues. V was shortened by 1 base and J by 4 bases, with 11 bases between the two germline ends. The chain's CDR3 is CASSLGVGAYNEQFF. The CDR3 nucleotides read TGTGCCAGCAGCTTAGGGGTTGGGGCATACAATGAGCAGTTCTTC.